This T cell receptor (beta chain) was recorded in a study of T cell responses to AZD1222 COVID-19 vaccine. The junction had 8 bases not matched to a gene; V was cut back by 7 bases and J by 9 bases. This CDR3 comprises 13 residues. Germline-derived CDR1 and CDR2 are SNHLY and FYNNEI. Libraries were prepared by immunoSEQ multiplex PCR; TCRdb keeps only in-frame clonotypes and omits some of them. The table lists 110,000 to 150,000 clones, around 94% of them singletons. The sequence was obtained from an adult who had recovered from COVID-19. The J gene is TRBJ2-1, the V gene TRBV2; 8 bases agree with TRBD1. This material consisted of peripheral blood, taken after recovery from COVID-19. CDR3 nucleotides: TGTGCCAGCAAGGTACAGGGGGAGACTGAGCAGTTCTTC. Translation: CASKVQGETEQFF.